This T cell receptor beta chain was sequenced during a study of blood T cell repertoires in COVID-19. Sequencing was performed with immunoSEQ multiplex PCR; in TCRdb, only in-frame clones are kept and a portion is missing. In the table there are around 260,000 clones, less than 90% of which are singletons. With V trimmed by 2 bases and J by 6 bases, 5 bases remained unmatched. Germline loops: CDR1 MNHNY, CDR2 SVGAGI (reference sequence). The CDR3 is made up of 15 amino acids. The J gene is TRBJ2-2, the V gene TRBV6-6; 8 bases agree with TRBD1. Sequenced sample: peripheral blood. The source of this sequence is a man in his 60s who had recovered from COVID-19. CDR3 nucleotides: TGTGCCAGCAGTTACAGGACAGGGTTTGCCGGGGAGCTGTTTTTT. Encoded protein: CASSYRTGFAGELFF.